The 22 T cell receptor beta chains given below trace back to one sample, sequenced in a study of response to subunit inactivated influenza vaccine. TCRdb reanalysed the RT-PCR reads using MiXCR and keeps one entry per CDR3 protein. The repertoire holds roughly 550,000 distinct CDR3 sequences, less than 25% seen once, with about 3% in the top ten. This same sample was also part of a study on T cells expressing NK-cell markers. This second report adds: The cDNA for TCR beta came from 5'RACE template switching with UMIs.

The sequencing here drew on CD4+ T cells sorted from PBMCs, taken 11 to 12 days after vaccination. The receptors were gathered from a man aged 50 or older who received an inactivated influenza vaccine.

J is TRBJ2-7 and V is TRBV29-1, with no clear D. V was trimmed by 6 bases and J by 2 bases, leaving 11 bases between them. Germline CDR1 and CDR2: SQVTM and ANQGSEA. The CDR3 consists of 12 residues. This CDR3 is CSVQTGTYEQYF. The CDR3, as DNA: TGCAGCGTGCAGACGGGTACCTACGAGCAGTACTTC.

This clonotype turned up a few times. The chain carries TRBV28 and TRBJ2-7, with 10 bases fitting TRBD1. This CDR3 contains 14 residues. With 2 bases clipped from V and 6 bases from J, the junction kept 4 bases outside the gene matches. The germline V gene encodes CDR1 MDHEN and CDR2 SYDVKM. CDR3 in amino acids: CASSLGTGAIEQYF. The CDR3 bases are TGTGCCAGCAGTTTAGGGACAGGGGCCATCGAGCAGTACTTC. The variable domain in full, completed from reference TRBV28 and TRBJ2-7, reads DVKVTQSSRYLVKRTGEKVFLECVQDMDHENMFWYRQDPGLGLRLIYFSYDVKMKEKGDIPEGYSVSREKKERFSLILESASTNQTSMYLCASSLGTGAIEQYFGPGTRLTVT.

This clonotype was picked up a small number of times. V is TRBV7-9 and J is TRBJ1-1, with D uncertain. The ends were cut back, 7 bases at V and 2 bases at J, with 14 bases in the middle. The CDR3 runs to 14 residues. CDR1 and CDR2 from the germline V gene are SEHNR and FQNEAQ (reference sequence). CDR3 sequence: CASTGGPGNTEAFF. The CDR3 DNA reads TGTGCCAGCACCGGCGGGCCGGGAAACACTGAAGCTTTCTTT.

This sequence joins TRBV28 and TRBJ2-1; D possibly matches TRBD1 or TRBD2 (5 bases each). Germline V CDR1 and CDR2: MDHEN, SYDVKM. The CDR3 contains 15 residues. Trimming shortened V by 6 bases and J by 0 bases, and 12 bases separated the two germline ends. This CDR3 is CASRRGGGSYNEQFF. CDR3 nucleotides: TGTGCCAGCAGACGGGGTGGGGGCTCCTACAATGAGCAGTTCTTC.

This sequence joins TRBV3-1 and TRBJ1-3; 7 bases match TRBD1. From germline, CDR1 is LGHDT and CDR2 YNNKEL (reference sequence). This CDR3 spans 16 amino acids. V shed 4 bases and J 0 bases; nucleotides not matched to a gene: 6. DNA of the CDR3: TGTGCCAGCAGCCCCCAGACAGGGCTCTCTGGAAACACCATATATTTT. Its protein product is CASSPQTGLSGNTIYF.

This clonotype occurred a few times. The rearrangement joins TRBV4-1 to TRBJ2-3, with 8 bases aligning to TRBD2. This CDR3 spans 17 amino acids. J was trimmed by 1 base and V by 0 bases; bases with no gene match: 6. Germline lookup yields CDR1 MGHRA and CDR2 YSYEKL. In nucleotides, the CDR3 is TGCGCCAGCAGCCAAGATCCAAGGCGGGGGGGCACAGATACGCAGTATTTT. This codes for CASSQDPRRGGTDTQYF.

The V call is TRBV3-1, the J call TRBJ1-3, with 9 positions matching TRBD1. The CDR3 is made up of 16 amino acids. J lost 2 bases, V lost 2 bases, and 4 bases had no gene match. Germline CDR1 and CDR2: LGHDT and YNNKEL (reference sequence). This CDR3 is CASSQPRDRAGNTIYF. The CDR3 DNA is TGTGCCAGCAGCCAACCCCGGGACAGGGCTGGAAACACCATATATTTT.

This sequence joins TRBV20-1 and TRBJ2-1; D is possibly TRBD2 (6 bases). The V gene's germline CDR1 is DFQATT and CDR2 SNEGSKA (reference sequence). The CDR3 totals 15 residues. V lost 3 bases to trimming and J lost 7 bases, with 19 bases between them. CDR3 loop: CSARSPGTRRNEQFF. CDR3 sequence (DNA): TGCAGTGCTAGGAGCCCAGGGACTCGGCGGAATGAGCAGTTCTTC.

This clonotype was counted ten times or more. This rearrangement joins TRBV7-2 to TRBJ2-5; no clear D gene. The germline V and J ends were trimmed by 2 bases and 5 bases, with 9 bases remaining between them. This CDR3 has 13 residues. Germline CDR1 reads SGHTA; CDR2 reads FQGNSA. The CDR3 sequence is CASSLLPRETQYF. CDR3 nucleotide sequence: TGTGCCAGCAGCTTATTGCCGCGGGAGACCCAGTACTTC.

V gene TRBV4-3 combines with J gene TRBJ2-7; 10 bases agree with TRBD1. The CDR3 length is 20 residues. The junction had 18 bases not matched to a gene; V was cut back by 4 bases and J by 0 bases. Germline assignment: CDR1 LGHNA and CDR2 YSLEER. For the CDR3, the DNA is TGCGCCAGCAGCCGGGACCCCGGGACAGGGGCCCCCGGCCGCTCCTACGAGCAGTACTTC. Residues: CASSRDPGTGAPGRSYEQYF.

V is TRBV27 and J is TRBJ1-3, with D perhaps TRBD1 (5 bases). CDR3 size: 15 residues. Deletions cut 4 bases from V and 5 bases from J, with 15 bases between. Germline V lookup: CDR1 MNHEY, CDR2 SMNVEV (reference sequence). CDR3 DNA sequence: TGTGCCAGCAGTTCCGGGCTGGGGGAAAGAAACACCATATATTTT. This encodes CASSSGLGERNTIYF.

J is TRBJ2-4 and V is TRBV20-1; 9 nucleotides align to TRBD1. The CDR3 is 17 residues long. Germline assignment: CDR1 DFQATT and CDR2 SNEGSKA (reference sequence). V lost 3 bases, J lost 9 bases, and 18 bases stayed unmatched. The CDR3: CSARGPGTGWGRFIQYF. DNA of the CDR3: TGCAGTGCTAGGGGGCCAGGGACAGGGTGGGGAAGATTCATTCAGTACTTC.

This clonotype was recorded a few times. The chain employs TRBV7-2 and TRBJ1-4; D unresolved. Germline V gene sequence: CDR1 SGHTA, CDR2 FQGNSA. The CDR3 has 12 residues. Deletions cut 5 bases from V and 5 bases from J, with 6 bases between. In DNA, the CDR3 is TGTGCCAGCAGCGTCCAGAATGAAAAACTGTTTTTT. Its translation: CASSVQNEKLFF.

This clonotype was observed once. CDR3 bases: TGTGCCAGCAGACCCACCGGGACAGGCAACTATGGCTACACCTTC. Translated: CASRPTGTGNYGYTF. J is TRBJ1-2 and V is TRBV11-2; 8 bases are shared with TRBD1. Germline V gives CDR1 SGHAT, CDR2 FQNNGV. This CDR3 has 15 amino acids. The junction had 8 bases not matched to a gene; V was cut back by 6 bases and J by 2 bases.

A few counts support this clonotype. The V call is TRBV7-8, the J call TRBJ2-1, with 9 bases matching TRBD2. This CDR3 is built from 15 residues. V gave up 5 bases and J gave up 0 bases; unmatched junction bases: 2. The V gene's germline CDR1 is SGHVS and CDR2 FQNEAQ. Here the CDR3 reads CASSNSGSSYNEQFF. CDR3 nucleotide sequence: TGTGCCAGCAGCAATAGCGGGAGCTCCTACAATGAGCAGTTCTTC.

CDR3 residues: CATSSGVQGQPQHF. CDR3 DNA sequence: TGTGCCACCAGCTCGGGCGTCCAGGGTCAGCCCCAGCATTTT. The J gene is TRBJ1-5, the V gene TRBV15; tentatively, D is TRBD1 (5 bases). CDR3 length: 14 residues. Germline V CDR1 and CDR2: LNHNV, YYDKDF (reference sequence). V shed 5 bases and J shed 6 bases, with 14 bases lying between them.

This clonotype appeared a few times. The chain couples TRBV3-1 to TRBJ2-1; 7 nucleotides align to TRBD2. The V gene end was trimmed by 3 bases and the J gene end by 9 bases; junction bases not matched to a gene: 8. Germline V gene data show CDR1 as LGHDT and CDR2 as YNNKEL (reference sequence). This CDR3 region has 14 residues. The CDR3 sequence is CASSQDWSGTEQFF. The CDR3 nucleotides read TGTGCCAGCAGCCAGGATTGGAGCGGGACTGAGCAGTTCTTC.

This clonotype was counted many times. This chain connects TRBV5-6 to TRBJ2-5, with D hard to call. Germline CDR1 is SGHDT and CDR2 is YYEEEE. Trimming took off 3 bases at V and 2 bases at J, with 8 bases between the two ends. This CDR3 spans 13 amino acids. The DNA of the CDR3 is TGTGCCAGCAGCTCTCAAAATCAAGAGACCCAGTACTTC. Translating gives CASSSQNQETQYF.

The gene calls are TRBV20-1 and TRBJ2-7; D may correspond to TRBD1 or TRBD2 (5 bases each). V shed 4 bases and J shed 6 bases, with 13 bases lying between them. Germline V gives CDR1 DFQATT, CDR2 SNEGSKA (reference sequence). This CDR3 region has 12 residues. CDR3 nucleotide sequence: TGCAGTGCTACGGTATGGGGGAGCGAGCAGTACTTC. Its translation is CSATVWGSEQYF.

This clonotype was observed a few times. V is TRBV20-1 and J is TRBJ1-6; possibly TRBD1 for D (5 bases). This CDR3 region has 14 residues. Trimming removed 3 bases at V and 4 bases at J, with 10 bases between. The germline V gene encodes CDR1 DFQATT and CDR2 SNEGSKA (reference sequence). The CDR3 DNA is TGCAGTGCTAGTCAACCAGGGTATAATTCACCCCTCCACTTT. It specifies CSASQPGYNSPLHF.

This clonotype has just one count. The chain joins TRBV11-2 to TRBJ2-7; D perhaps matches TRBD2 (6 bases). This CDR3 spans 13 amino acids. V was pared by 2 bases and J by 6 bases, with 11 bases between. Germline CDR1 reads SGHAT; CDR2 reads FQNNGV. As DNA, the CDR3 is TGTGCCAGCAGCTTATATGGGGAGGTCGAGCAGTACTTC. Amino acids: CASSLYGEVEQYF.

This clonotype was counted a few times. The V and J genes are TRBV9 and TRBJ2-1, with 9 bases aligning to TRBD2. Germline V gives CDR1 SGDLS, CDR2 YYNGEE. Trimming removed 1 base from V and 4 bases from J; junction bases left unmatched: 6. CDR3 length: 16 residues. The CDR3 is CASSVSGGREYNEQFF. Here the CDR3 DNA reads TGTGCCAGCAGCGTATCTGGCGGGAGGGAATACAATGAGCAGTTCTTC.